The 29 T cell receptor beta chains in this list originate from one sample, sequenced in a study of shared clonotypes between healthy human individuals. Libraries were prepared by immunoSEQ multiplex PCR; TCRdb keeps only in-frame clonotypes and omits some of them. The sample gives under 130,000 clones, less than 80% of which show up once; approximately 25% is in the top ten. The specimen was memory CD8+ T cells sorted from blood. Documented subset: CD45RO+ cells pooled with CCR7-negative TemRA cells. The source is a woman younger than 45 in good health.

This chain uses TRBV5-4 with TRBJ2-1; D may match TRBD1 or TRBD2 (5 bases each). The CDR3 is 12 residues long. With 4 bases removed from V and 8 bases from J, the gap between germline ends came to 10 bases. CDR1 is SGHNT and CDR2 is YYREEE in the germline V gene (reference sequence). CDR3 region: CASSRDEDEQFF. In DNA form, the CDR3 reads TGTGCCAGCAGCCGGGACGAGGATGAGCAGTTCTTC.

The V call is TRBV2, the J call TRBJ1-3, with D possibly matching TRBD1 (5 bases). V lost 4 bases to trimming and J lost 3 bases, with 22 bases between them. The CDR3 spans 18 residues. The germline gives CDR1 SNHLY, CDR2 FYNNEI. CDR3 amino acids: CASSVGTAGLLGGNTIYF. CDR3 nucleotide sequence: TGTGCCAGCAGTGTTGGGACGGCAGGGCTCCTCGGTGGAAACACCATATATTTT.

This rearrangement joins TRBV5-1 to TRBJ1-5; tentatively, D is TRBD1 (5 bases). The CDR3 has 12 amino acids. Trimming removed 6 bases from V and 6 bases from J, with 10 bases in between. The germline V gene encodes CDR1 SGHRS and CDR2 YFSETQ. The CDR3 DNA is TGCGCCAGCATCCGGGGGAGTCAGCCCCAGCATTTT. Translation gives CASIRGSQPQHF.

The V call is TRBV11-3, the J call TRBJ2-7, with TRBD2 identical over 8 bases. Losses at the gene ends were 5 bases for V and 3 bases for J; bases not matched to a gene: 9. The CDR3 contains 15 residues. Germline V gives CDR1 SGHNT, CDR2 YENEEA. The CDR3 region has the DNA TGTGCCAGCAGCCCCGGACTAGCAGAGGTCTACGAGCAGTACTTC. It codes for CASSPGLAEVYEQYF.

V gene TRBV11-2 combines with J gene TRBJ2-7, with D perhaps TRBD2 (5 bases). Germline-derived CDR1 and CDR2 are SGHAT and FQNNGV. V dropped 5 bases and J dropped 2 bases, with 13 bases sitting between them. The CDR3 contains 14 residues. DNA for the CDR3: TGTGCCAGCAGCCCCTTGCGGGCTGCCTACGAGCAGTACTTC. Translated: CASSPLRAAYEQYF.

There are a few counts of this clone. V gene TRBV5-4 combines with J gene TRBJ1-3; D perhaps matches TRBD1 (5 bases). Germline CDR1 and CDR2: SGHNT and YYREEE (reference sequence). CDR3 length equals 11 residues. The V end lost 2 bases, the J end lost 9 bases, and 6 bases lay between the germline ends. CDR3 coding DNA: TGTGCCAGCAGCTTCGGGGGCACCATATATTTT. Translated, it gives CASSFGGTIYF.

This chain connects TRBV5-5 to TRBJ2-7; TRBD2 is a possible D gene (5 bases). The CDR3 length is 17 residues. With 3 bases removed from V and 6 bases from J, the gap between germline ends came to 25 bases. Germline-derived CDR1 and CDR2 are SGHKS and YYEKEE (reference sequence). Here the CDR3 reads CASSSMALPGSGGEQYF. CDR3 coding DNA: TGTGCCAGCAGCTCGATGGCTTTACCTGGGTCTGGAGGCGAGCAGTACTTC.

This clone was seen more than once but under ten times. The rearrangement joins TRBV27 to TRBJ1-4; D gene unclear. V was pared by 3 bases and J by 2 bases, with 7 bases between. Germline V lookup: CDR1 MNHEY, CDR2 SMNVEV (reference sequence). CDR3 length: 14 residues. The CDR3 region has the DNA TGTGCCAGCAGTTTCTGGCAGACTAATGAAAAACTGTTTTTT. Its translation is CASSFWQTNEKLFF.

The table lists this clone with a few counts. This chain connects TRBV6-6 to TRBJ1-2, with TRBD1 identical over 8 bases. The germline gives CDR1 MNHNY, CDR2 SVGAGI (reference sequence). The CDR3 is made up of 14 amino acids. J was trimmed by 4 bases and V by 7 bases; bases with no gene match: 8. The CDR3 here is CASNGQGGGYGYTF. The CDR3 DNA is TGTGCCAGCAACGGACAGGGAGGAGGCTATGGCTACACCTTC.

The V gene is TRBV6-5, the J gene TRBJ2-1; D might be TRBD2 (5 bases). This CDR3 is 14 amino acids long. The V and J ends lost 8 bases and 2 bases respectively, with 13 bases between them. From germline, CDR1 is MNHEY and CDR2 SVGAGI. For the CDR3, the DNA is TGTGCCAGCTCCCGTACTAGGACCTACAATGAGCAGTTCTTC. Residues: CASSRTRTYNEQFF.

This clone was recorded a few times. The chain carries TRBV30 and TRBJ1-2, with D unclear. The germline V gene encodes CDR1 GTSNPN and CDR2 SVGIG (reference sequence). V lost 0 bases and J lost 2, with 10 bases in between. This CDR3 has 14 amino acids. CDR3 nucleotides: TGTGCCTGGAGTGTATTCGAGGGAAACTATGGCTACACCTTC. Protein: CAWSVFEGNYGYTF.

The genes are TRBV6-9 and TRBJ2-2; 9 nucleotides match TRBD2. Per germline, CDR1 MNHGY and CDR2 SVAAGI. V dropped 11 bases and J dropped 6; count of bases not matched to a gene: 13. The CDR3 covers 15 residues. The CDR3 region has the DNA TGTGCCTCAAGTGGTCGCGGGAGGGCTCCCGGGGAGCTGTTTTTT. Translation: CASSGRGRAPGELFF.

The chain employs TRBV6-4 and TRBJ2-1; 8 nucleotides match TRBD2. Trimming took 3 bases from V and 9 from J; bases not matched to a gene: 7. This CDR3 is built from 14 residues. Germline values: CDR1 MRHNA, CDR2 SNTAGT. The CDR3: CASSESGSSGEQFF. The CDR3 nucleotides are TGTGCCAGCAGTGAGAGCGGGAGCAGCGGTGAGCAGTTCTTC.

The chain couples TRBV5-5 to TRBJ1-1, with D perhaps matching TRBD1 (6 bases). Germline-derived CDR1 and CDR2 are SGHKS and YYEKEE (reference sequence). Trimming stripped 0 bases from V and 1 base from J, with 13 bases between. The CDR3 length is 16 residues. In DNA form, the CDR3 reads TGTGCCAGCAGCTTGGTCGCGGGGGCAAAGAACACTGAAGCTTTCTTT. Translation gives CASSLVAGAKNTEAFF.

This clone was seen a few times. This chain links TRBV29-1 with TRBJ1-2, with TRBD1 as a possible D gene (5 bases). This CDR3 has 12 amino acids. Looked up from germline, CDR1 is SQVTM and CDR2 is ANQGSEA. With 7 bases removed from V and 8 bases from J, the gap between germline ends came to 17 bases. The CDR3 is CSGSGKGDGYTF. The CDR3 nucleotides are TGCAGCGGGTCAGGGAAAGGAGACGGCTACACCTTC.

A few counts support this clone. The chain combines TRBV30 with TRBJ1-4; TRBD1 matches at 7 bases. Germline V CDR1 and CDR2: GTSNPN, SVGIG (reference sequence). After removal of 5 bases from V and 3 bases from J, the junction contained 3 bases not matched to a gene. This CDR3 is built from 13 residues. Here the CDR3 reads CAWQQGPNEKLFF. The CDR3 DNA is TGTGCCTGGCAACAGGGGCCTAATGAAAAACTGTTTTTT.

This clone was counted only a few times. V usage is TRBV6-6 and J usage is TRBJ1-5, with D maybe TRBD1 (6 bases). The ends were cut back, 4 bases at V and 5 bases at J, with 12 bases in the middle. The germline V gene encodes CDR1 MNHNY and CDR2 SVGAGI (reference sequence). The CDR3 loop spans 14 amino acids. CDR3 sequence: CASSSTGNHQPQHF. The CDR3 nucleotides read TGTGCCAGCAGTTCTACAGGGAATCATCAGCCCCAGCATTTT.

About this clone itself: This may stem from a read error, because a much larger clone lies one nucleotide away. This chain joins TRBV6-5 and TRBJ2-7, with TRBD1 matching over 7 bases. The CDR3 runs 13 residues. Germline-derived CDR1 and CDR2 are MNHEY and SVGAGI. The V segment lost 4 bases and the J segment 3 bases; nucleotides outside the gene matches: 3. The CDR3 loop is CASSFGQDYEQYF. The CDR3 coding sequence is TGTGCCAGCAGTTTCGGACAGGACTACGAGCAGTACTTC.

This clone was detected once. J is TRBJ2-1 and V is TRBV28; 8 bases fit TRBD2. The CDR3 loop spans 18 amino acids. From germline, CDR1 is MDHEN and CDR2 SYDVKM. Trimming took 3 bases from V and 3 from J; bases not matched to a gene: 13. The CDR3 DNA follows: TGTGCCAGCAGTTTGTGGCGGGAGGCCCCGGAGGGCTACAATGAGCAGTTCTTC. It encodes CASSLWREAPEGYNEQFF.

V usage is TRBV2 and J usage is TRBJ1-1; D is unclear. There are 15 residues in the CDR3. The ends were cut back, 6 bases at V and 0 bases at J, with 14 bases in the middle. CDR1 is SNHLY, CDR2 FYNNEI, per germline. CDR3: CASRDRGYMNTEAFF. DNA of the CDR3: TGTGCCAGCAGGGACCGGGGTTATATGAACACTGAAGCTTTCTTT.

The sample holds many counts of this clone. The chain joins TRBV6-5 to TRBJ2-2; the D gene is possibly TRBD2 (6 bases). The germline V gene has CDR1 MNHEY and CDR2 SVGAGI. Trimming removed 2 bases from V and 9 bases from J, with 10 bases in between. The CDR3 length is 13 residues. CDR3 loop: CASSYGRSWELFF. CDR3 DNA: TGTGCCAGCAGTTACGGGAGGTCATGGGAGCTGTTTTTT.

This clone has a handful of counts. This chain joins TRBV9 and TRBJ1-5, with a possible D match to TRBD1 (6 bases). Germline V gene sequence: CDR1 SGDLS, CDR2 YYNGEE. V was trimmed by 1 base and J by 6 bases, leaving 14 bases between them. The CDR3 length is 15 residues. The CDR3, as DNA: TGTGCCAGCAGCGTAACAGGGTCGGTGGTTCAGCCCCAGCATTTT. Encoded protein: CASSVTGSVVQPQHF. Complete variable domain (other parts from reference TRBV9 and TRBJ1-5): DSGVTQTPKHLITATGQRVTLRCSPRSGDLSVYWYQQSLDQGLQFLIQYYNGEERAKGNILERFSAQQFPDLHSELNLSSLELGDSALYFCASSVTGSVVQPQHFGDGTRLSIL.

The chain combines TRBV7-9 with TRBJ2-1; D is perhaps TRBD2 (7 bases). This CDR3 is 15 amino acids long. Germline V gene sequence: CDR1 SEHNR, CDR2 FQNEAQ (reference sequence). Trimming shortened V by 5 bases and J by 9 bases, and 20 bases separated the two germline ends. The CDR3 spells CASSHREGRNGEQFF. CDR3 in DNA: TGTGCCAGCAGCCACAGGGAGGGGCGTAACGGTGAGCAGTTCTTC.

V and J are TRBV25-1 and TRBJ2-7; D tentatively fits TRBD1 or TRBD2 (5 bases each). The V end lost 4 bases, the J end lost 4 bases, and 14 bases lay between the germline ends. CDR1 and CDR2 (germline): MGHDK, SYGVNS. The CDR3 covers 14 residues. The CDR3 DNA reads as TGTGCCAGCAGTGGTAGCGCAAGGGGTTACGAGCAGTACTTC. Translation gives CASSGSARGYEQYF.

The chain couples TRBV19 to TRBJ2-7; 13 bases fit TRBD2. The CDR3 is 15 residues long. Looked up from germline, CDR1 is LNHDA and CDR2 is SQIVND (reference sequence). The V segment lost 5 bases and the J segment 5 bases; nucleotides outside the gene matches: 6. The CDR3 DNA follows: TGTGCCAGTAGTCCTCGGACTAGCGGGAGTCACGAGCAGTACTTC. Protein: CASSPRTSGSHEQYF.

The chain uses TRBV11-2 and TRBJ1-5; weak D call: TRBD1 (6 bases). The CDR3 is 16 amino acids. V lost 2 bases and J lost 2, with 13 bases in between. Germline V CDR1 and CDR2: SGHAT, FQNNGV. In DNA, the CDR3 is TGTGCCAGCAGCTTATCCGGGACACGGGGCAATCAGCCCCAGCATTTT. Encoded protein: CASSLSGTRGNQPQHF.

The chain couples TRBV4-1 to TRBJ2-7, with D uncertain. V lost 1 base and J lost 2, with 9 bases in between. This CDR3 comprises 14 residues. Germline V gene lookup returns CDR1 MGHRA and CDR2 YSYEKL. The CDR3 here is CASSQVGATYEQYF. The CDR3 nucleotides are TGCGCCAGCAGCCAAGTAGGAGCTACCTACGAGCAGTACTTC.

The chain has TRBV6-1 and TRBJ2-1, with D unclear. Trimming cost V 6 bases and J 3 bases, with 3 bases left between them. CDR1 MNHNS and CDR2 SASEGT come from the germline V gene. This CDR3 is 11 amino acids long. CDR3 sequence: CASRGYNEQFF. The CDR3 nucleotides are TGTGCCAGCAGAGGCTACAATGAGCAGTTCTTC.

The gene calls are TRBV20-1 and TRBJ1-2; D remains unclear. V was pared by 5 bases and J by 3 bases, with 7 bases between. The germline V gene has CDR1 DFQATT and CDR2 SNEGSKA (reference sequence). The CDR3 length is 11 residues. The CDR3 bases are TGCAGTGCTGGGCACGACTATGGCTACACCTTC. Protein sequence: CSAGHDYGYTF.